A single sample gave rise to the 13 T cell receptor beta chains below, sequenced in a study of Graves' ophthalmopathy and Graves' hyperthyroidism. The authors amplified TCR beta CDR3 regions from RNA transcripts. Second-round multiplex PCR followed a first-round RT-PCR using HTBI primers. Each CDR3 protein is one row after TCRdb ran MiXCR on the multiplex PCR reads. The data contain 560,000 or so distinct CDR3 sequences, under 40% of them singletons. The sample taken for sequencing was peripheral blood or thyroid tissue (not recorded which). Source of these receptors: an adult man with Graves' hyperthyroidism.

The J gene is TRBJ1-1, the V gene TRBV20-1; D is unresolved. With 3 bases removed from V and 0 bases from J, the gap between germline ends came to 8 bases. This CDR3 has 13 amino acids. Germline lookup yields CDR1 DFQATT and CDR2 SNEGSKA (reference sequence). CDR3 bases: TGCAGTGCTAGGGATAGGATGAACACTGAAGCTTTCTTT. Translating gives CSARDRMNTEAFF.

In this sample, this clonotype turned up many times. The rearrangement uses TRBV7-6 and TRBJ2-5, with D unresolved. The CDR3 length is 13 residues. Germline CDR1 SGHVS, CDR2 FNYEAQ. V was shortened by 5 bases and J by 5 bases, with 12 bases between the two germline ends. The CDR3 protein is CASSPRVGETQYF. For the CDR3, the DNA is TGTGCCAGCAGCCCTCGGGTTGGGGAGACCCAGTACTTC.

There are many counts of this clonotype. The chain employs TRBV5-8 and TRBJ2-5; 9 positions match TRBD1. Per germline, CDR1 SGHTS and CDR2 YDEGEE. The J segment lost 2 bases and the V segment lost 4 bases, leaving 3 bases of the junction unmatched. The CDR3 sequence is 14 residues long. CDR3 bases: TGTGCCAGCAGCGAGGACAGGGGACAAGAGACCCAGTACTTC. Protein sequence: CASSEDRGQETQYF.

The rearrangement links TRBV10-3 to TRBJ1-5; tentatively, D is TRBD1 (5 bases). The CDR3 has 15 residues. Germline CDR1 reads ENHRY; CDR2 reads SYGVKD. V lost 6 bases, J lost 3 bases, and 15 bases lay in between. CDR3 amino acids: CAIRQGPQINQPQHF. In DNA, the CDR3 is TGTGCCATCAGGCAGGGACCCCAAATCAATCAGCCCCAGCATTTT.

This clonotype was found many times. The V gene is TRBV5-1, the J gene TRBJ1-1, with D possibly matching TRBD1 (5 bases). This CDR3 comprises 14 residues. Germline CDR1 SGHRS, CDR2 YFSETQ. Deletions cut 1 base from V and 2 bases from J, with 9 bases between. The CDR3, as DNA: TGCGCCAGCAGCTTGTTGGGGACCAACACTGAAGCTTTCTTT. It translates to CASSLLGTNTEAFF.

Turning to this clonotype: This CDR3 fails to terminate in the conserved phenylalanine or tryptophan, so it likely reflects a read error. V is TRBV28 and J is TRBJ2-5; D perhaps matches TRBD2 (6 bases). The ends were cut back, 1 base at V and 1 base at J, with 7 bases in the middle. The CDR3 is 14 amino acids. The germline gives CDR1 MDHEN, CDR2 SYDVKM. As DNA, the CDR3 is TGTGCCAGCAGTTTATTGGGACTCCAAGAGACCCAGTACCTC. Translating gives CASSLLGLQETQYL.

V is TRBV6-5 and J is TRBJ1-3; TRBD1 agrees at 9 bases. J gave up 7 bases and V 9 bases, and 4 bases lay outside the gene matches. Looked up from germline, CDR1 is MNHEY and CDR2 is SVGAGI. This CDR3 comprises 12 residues. The CDR3 spells CASGQGRNTIYF. CDR3 in DNA: TGTGCCAGTGGACAGGGGAGGAACACCATATATTTT.

Details on this clonotype: One junction end disagrees with the germline gene, perhaps due to a read error. CDR3 sequence reads: CASTPSGGGNTTYF. For the CDR3, the DNA is TGTGCCAGCACCCCATCAGGGGGGGGAAACACCACATATTTT. This chain links TRBV7-2 with TRBJ1-3; the match to TRBD1 covers 7 bases. Germline V gene sequence: CDR1 SGHTA, CDR2 FQGNSA. The CDR3 runs 14 residues.

This clonotype was seen more than once but under ten times. V is TRBV2 and J is TRBJ2-7; perhaps D is TRBD1 or TRBD2 (5 bases each). Germline CDR1 and CDR2: SNHLY and FYNNEI. The CDR3 totals 13 residues. V was cut by 7 bases and J by 3 bases, with 13 bases left in between. CDR3 in DNA: TGTGCCAGCATGGGGACCGGACACTACGAGCAGTACTTC. It specifies CASMGTGHYEQYF.

The J gene is TRBJ2-5, the V gene TRBV7-2; a possible D gene is TRBD1 (6 bases). This CDR3 comprises 14 residues. Germline CDR1 and CDR2: SGHTA and FQGNSA. V lost 3 bases and J 3 bases, leaving 11 bases between the germline ends. CDR3: CASSFGQTKETQYF. Written as DNA, the CDR3 is TGTGCCAGCAGCTTCGGACAGACCAAAGAGACCCAGTACTTC.

This clonotype was detected many times. The chain links TRBV12-3 or TRBV12-4 to TRBJ2-7; 8 bases map to TRBD1. This CDR3 is 16 amino acids long. V was clipped by 1 base and J by 0 bases; unmatched bases: 5. The CDR3 region has the DNA TGTGCCAGCAGTTTAGGTCACAGGGGGAGCTCCTACGAGCAGTACTTC. This gives the protein CASSLGHRGSSYEQYF.

This clonotype has at least ten counts. The V call is TRBV7-9, the J call TRBJ1-1; no definite D call. The CDR3 runs 15 residues. Germline V gives CDR1 SEHNR, CDR2 FQNEAQ (reference sequence). V lost 3 bases and J lost 0, with 11 bases in between. Written as DNA, the CDR3 is TGTGCCAGCAGCTTTGTGAAGACCCTGAACACTGAAGCTTTCTTT. It translates to CASSFVKTLNTEAFF.

The V and J genes are TRBV7-9 and TRBJ1-4; D remains ambiguous. Trimming stripped 2 bases from V and 4 bases from J, with 8 bases between. Germline V gives CDR1 SEHNR, CDR2 FQNEAQ (reference sequence). This CDR3 region has 14 residues. The CDR3, as DNA: TGTGCCAGCAGCTTACCCGGCTTTAATGAAAAACTGTTTTTT. As protein: CASSLPGFNEKLFF.